This TCR beta chain appears in the sequencing data of a study of CD8 T cells in ankylosing spondylitis (dated by TCRdb to the late 2010s). The study in broad terms: T cell receptor beta repertoires were profiled in healthy donors and ankylosing spondylitis patients so that disease-linked TCR variants could be found. In total, the full study cohort was made up of roughly 110 healthy donors and 25 to 30 ankylosing spondylitis patients. Peripheral blood was sampled, and synovial fluid was additionally collected from ankylosing spondylitis patients.

Study-wide findings and limitations: Some motif variants had previously been reported in the synovial fluid and blood of reactive arthritis patients, which suggests shared mechanisms of disease initiation. According to the report, matched synovial fluid samples from ankylosing spondylitis patients were significantly enriched for the disease-linked clones. The disease-linked clones had a CD8+ phenotype and were found at relatively low frequencies in peripheral blood. Blood from ankylosing spondylitis patients appeared to be characterized by a TCR beta motif composed of eight highly homologous amino acid variants.

The CDR3 numbers 14 residues from cysteine through phenylalanine. Left in the record is the CDR3 DNA by itself, 42 bases read in frame from the first base. The V and J ends are trimmed by 2 bases and 5 bases, leaving 12 bases between them. CDR1 DFQATT and CDR2 SNEGSKA were looked up in the germline V gene (reference sequence). Sequencing relied on an Illumina HiSeq 2500. Quantitative 5'-RACE with molecular barcodes was used to prepare TCR beta libraries. In the paper's pipeline: A new computational method based on a probabilistic model of VDJ rearrangement was used to identify disease-linked TCR variants. The public reads were quality trimmed at Q25 with fastp and then assembled into clones with MiXCR by TCRdb, keeping productive beta chains. Duplicate CDR3 protein sequences are folded into a single record with the most common DNA and genes. The V and J calls and clone size are TCRdb's, not the authors'. Across this sample there are around 280,000 distinct CDR3 sequences, with roughly 20% seen only once. The ten most abundant clones make up roughly 7.4% of the sample.

For this clonotype: This receptor's antigen is unknown. Within one base of it there is no much larger clone, and no base qualities were kept.

Source material: blood, either unsorted or a sorted T cell fraction (not recorded which). This receptor was identified in a male donor with ankylosing spondylitis or in good health (not recorded which). Here the chain combines TRBV20-1 and TRBJ2-2; the D region is possibly TRBD1 or TRBD2, each matching across 6 bases. The nucleotide sequence is given as TGCAGTGCTAGAACGGGGGCTAAGACCGGGGAGCTGTTTTTT. This encodes CSARTGAKTGELFF.